This TCR beta chain was captured in a study of T cell repertoires in cytomegalovirus infection. Study context: Public TCR beta signatures were indicative of both CMV infection and a matching HLA type. Findings and limits, study-wide: Based on cumulative public TCR beta family frequency, carriers of CMV plus the relevant HLA were identified.

MiXCR, applied by TCRdb to the reads, yields one record per CDR3 protein. The sample holds under 300,000 distinct CDR3 sequences, 10% to 15% seen once. This clonotype was seen only a few times. Its antigen is still unknown. The TCR was taken from a human donor in good health (CMV status not recorded). Some clones in this sample may be carry-over from other donors' samples. The sample taken for sequencing was PBMCs.

The CDR3 protein is CSVEGGTSVQETQYF. The CDR3 DNA is TGCAGCGTTGAGGGGGGGACTAGCGTACAAGAGACCCAGTACTTC. J is TRBJ2-5 and V is TRBV29-1, with 10 bases matching TRBD2. The CDR3 totals 15 residues. In germline, CDR1 is SQVTM, CDR2 ANQGSEA. J gave up 2 bases and V 3 bases, and 6 bases lay outside the gene matches.